Below are 15 T cell receptor beta chains sequenced from a single sample in a study of T cell responses to AZD1222 COVID-19 vaccine. TCRdb's copy holds only in-frame clones and misses some; the assay was immunoSEQ multiplex PCR. The sample contains 130,000 or so clones, just under 95% of which appear only once. The sequencing used peripheral blood, collected on day 0 of AZD1222 vaccination. These receptors were collected from an adult in good health.

The chain has TRBV18 and TRBJ2-4; maybe TRBD2 (5 bases). The CDR3 extends over 14 amino acids. Trimming pared 2 bases from V and 2 bases from J, leaving 7 bases between. Germline loops: CDR1 KGHSH, CDR2 LQKENI. CDR3 sequence reads: CASSPGETKNIQYF. The CDR3 DNA sequence: TGTGCCAGCTCACCAGGGGAGACCAAAAACATTCAGTACTTC.

V gene TRBV30 combines with J gene TRBJ2-1; the match to TRBD2 covers 8 bases. Germline V gene sequence: CDR1 GTSNPN, CDR2 SVGIG (reference sequence). V lost 3 bases and J lost 4; bases outside the gene matches: 8. The CDR3 is 15 residues long. Here the CDR3 DNA reads TGTGCCTGGAGCCATTTAGCGGGGCTATACAATGAGCAGTTCTTC. Its translation is CAWSHLAGLYNEQFF.

This clone was recorded only once. The V gene is TRBV20-1, the J gene TRBJ1-2; D is perhaps TRBD1 (6 bases). The CDR3 is 11 amino acids. V lost 0 bases and J lost 7, with 6 bases in between. Germline CDR1 and CDR2: DFQATT and SNEGSKA (reference sequence). The CDR3 region has the DNA TGCAGTGCTAGAGACAGGGGTGGCTACACCTTC. Encoded protein: CSARDRGGYTF.

The chain has TRBV27 and TRBJ1-2; D remains unclear. V gave up 8 bases and J gave up 5 bases, with 9 bases separating them. Germline CDR1 reads MNHEY; CDR2 reads SMNVEV (reference sequence). There are 11 residues in the CDR3. The CDR3 nucleotides are TGTGCCAGCCGACAAGGGTATGGCTACACCTTC. This translates into CASRQGYGYTF.

For the CDR3, the DNA is TGTGCCAGCACCCCCCGGACTAGCGGGAACTACGAGCAGTACTTC. This gives the protein CASTPRTSGNYEQYF. The chain uses TRBV28 and TRBJ2-7; 12 bases agree with TRBD2. Per germline, CDR1 MDHEN and CDR2 SYDVKM. CDR3 length: 15 amino acids. Trimming at V came to 7 bases and at J to 3 bases, leaving 7 bases not matched to a gene.

The rearrangement joins TRBV5-5 to TRBJ1-2; TRBD1 aligns across 8 bases. CDR1 is SGHKS and CDR2 is YYEKEE in the germline V gene (reference sequence). The CDR3 has 14 amino acids. With 3 bases clipped from V and 3 bases from J, the junction kept 4 bases outside the gene matches. CDR3 sequence (DNA): TGTGCCAGCAGCTCCCGGACAGGGCACTATGGCTACACCTTC. The encoded protein is CASSSRTGHYGYTF.

This chain connects TRBV12-3 or TRBV12-4 to TRBJ2-7; D might be TRBD2 (6 bases). Deletions cut 6 bases from V and 3 bases from J, with 12 bases between. The CDR3 contains 13 residues. Here the CDR3 DNA reads TGTGCCAGCAGGCGGGACGGGGGCTACGAGCAGTACTTC. Amino acids: CASRRDGGYEQYF.

This clone appeared once. The chain has TRBV4-1 and TRBJ2-1; 14 bases line up with TRBD2. The CDR3 is 18 amino acids. V lost 4 bases to trimming and J lost 1 base; unmatched junction nucleotides: 6. Germline V gene lookup returns CDR1 MGHRA and CDR2 YSYEKL. This chain's CDR3 is CASSRGLAGVGSYNEQFF. CDR3 nucleotide sequence: TGCGCCAGCAGCCGGGGACTAGCGGGAGTGGGGTCCTACAATGAGCAGTTCTTC.

The chain employs TRBV2 and TRBJ2-3, with D possibly being TRBD2 (5 bases). The germline V gene encodes CDR1 SNHLY and CDR2 FYNNEI. V was cut by 8 bases and J by 0 bases, with 18 bases left in between. This CDR3 comprises 16 residues. The CDR3 DNA reads as TGTGCCAGCTGGTCCCCCAGGCTAGCTAGCACAGATACGCAGTATTTT. Its translation: CASWSPRLASTDTQYF.

This clone appeared once. One end of the junction is discordant with germline, which a read error may explain. This chain connects TRBV30 to TRBJ2-5; TRBD2 matches 13 bases. CDR3 length: 14 amino acids. Germline CDR1 GTSNPN, CDR2 SVGIG (reference sequence). The CDR3 spells CAWTSGSSQETQYF. CDR3 bases: TGTGCTTGGACTAGCGGGAGCTCTCAAGAGACCCAGTACTTC.

The V call is TRBV10-3, the J call TRBJ2-7; the D gene is possibly TRBD1 (5 bases). This CDR3 contains 14 residues. Trimming pared 2 bases from V and 7 bases from J, leaving 15 bases between. Germline V lookup: CDR1 ENHRY, CDR2 SYGVKD. CDR3 protein: CAISEGGAKIEQYF. The CDR3 DNA follows: TGTGCCATCAGTGAGGGTGGGGCGAAAATAGAGCAGTACTTC.

The chain employs TRBV30 and TRBJ2-1, with D uncertain. Trimming removed 0 bases at V and 0 bases at J, with 9 bases between. CDR3 length: 15 residues. Germline CDR1 and CDR2: GTSNPN and SVGIG (reference sequence). CDR3 coding DNA: TGTGCCTGGAGTGTAGTGGGTAGCTCCTACAATGAGCAGTTCTTC. It is translated as CAWSVVGSSYNEQFF.

This clone was observed a single time. The rearrangement links TRBV28 to TRBJ1-6; D is ambiguous. V was shortened by 2 bases and J by 6 bases, with 14 bases between the two germline ends. CDR1 and CDR2 from the germline V gene are MDHEN and SYDVKM. The CDR3 is 16 amino acids. The CDR3 DNA reads TGTGCCAGCAGTTTACGAACTACTGCCTCTAATTCACCCCTCCACTTT. Translation: CASSLRTTASNSPLHF.

This clone appeared a single time. The V call is TRBV9, the J call TRBJ2-1; 7 bases map to TRBD2. Germline CDR1 is SGDLS and CDR2 is YYNGEE. The CDR3 runs to 15 residues. V lost 0 bases to trimming and J lost 2 bases; unmatched junction nucleotides: 2. CDR3 protein: CASSVELATYNEQFF. CDR3 coding DNA: TGTGCCAGCAGCGTAGAACTAGCGACCTACAATGAGCAGTTCTTC.

The chain employs TRBV19 and TRBJ1-2; D is unresolved. CDR1 LNHDA and CDR2 SQIVND come from the germline V gene (reference sequence). CDR3 length: 15 residues. V gave up 0 bases and J gave up 4 bases, with 12 bases separating them. CDR3 residues: CASSIDMVRSYGYTF. The CDR3 DNA sequence: TGTGCCAGTAGTATAGATATGGTCCGGTCCTATGGCTACACCTTC.